This TCR beta chain was captured by sequencing in a study of T cells after somatic rescue of genetic block. This clone occurred a few times. Generated by immunoSEQ multiplex PCR, the TCRdb table keeps only in-frame clones and is missing some. The table records 88,000 or so clones, around 89% of them present only once. The germline CDR1 and CDR2 sequences are MDHEN and SYDVKM. CDR3 size: 15 residues. V dropped 5 bases and J dropped 1 base, with 14 bases sitting between them. The TCR comes from a woman aged 18-29 years. The specimen sequenced was peripheral blood mononuclear cells (PBMCs). The rearrangement joins TRBV28 to TRBJ1-1; D ambiguous. CDR3 residues: CASSSGFSRNTEAFF. In nucleotides, the CDR3 is TGTGCCAGCAGTAGTGGATTTAGTAGGAACACTGAAGCTTTCTTT.